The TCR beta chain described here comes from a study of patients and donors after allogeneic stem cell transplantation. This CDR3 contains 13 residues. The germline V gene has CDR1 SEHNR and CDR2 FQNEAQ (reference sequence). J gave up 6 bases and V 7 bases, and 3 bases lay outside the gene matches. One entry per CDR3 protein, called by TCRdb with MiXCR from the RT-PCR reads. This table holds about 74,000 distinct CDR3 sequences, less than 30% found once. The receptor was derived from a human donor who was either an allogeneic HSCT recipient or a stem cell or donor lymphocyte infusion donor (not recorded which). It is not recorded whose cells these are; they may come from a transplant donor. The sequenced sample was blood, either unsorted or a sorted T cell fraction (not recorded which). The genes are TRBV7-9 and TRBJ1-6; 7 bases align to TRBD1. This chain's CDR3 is CASTGQANSPLHF. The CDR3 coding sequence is TGTGCCAGCACTGGACAGGCTAATTCACCCCTCCACTTT.